Listed here are 4 T cell receptor beta chains from one sample, sequenced in a study of T cells in Graves' hyperthyroidism and ophthalmopathy. Researchers took RNA transcripts and amplified the TCR beta CDR3 regions from them. The HTBI primer set drove a first-round RT-PCR of the TCR CDR3. Each CDR3 protein gets one entry after TCRdb re-called the multiplex PCR reads with MiXCR. This sample carries roughly 380,000 distinct CDR3 sequences, roughly 14% of them seen once, and the ten largest clones take around 21%. Sequences were obtained from blood. The receptors were sampled from a man aged 25 to 45 with Graves' hyperthyroidism that later progressed to Graves' ophthalmopathy.

This clonotype was detected a few times. V gene TRBV7-2 combines with J gene TRBJ1-5; D might be TRBD1 (6 bases). CDR1 and CDR2 (germline): SGHTA, FQGNSA. The V end was cut by 4 bases, the J end by 5 bases, with 15 bases between. The CDR3 length is 15 residues. DNA of the CDR3: TGTGCCAGCAGCTCTGGGGCCGGGGGCTATCAGCCCCAGCATTTT. Translated, it gives CASSSGAGGYQPQHF.

V gene TRBV27 combines with J gene TRBJ2-3; 8 bases fit TRBD1. Germline assignment: CDR1 MNHEY and CDR2 SMNVEV (reference sequence). This CDR3 spans 16 amino acids. V lost 2 bases, J lost 3 bases, and 7 bases stayed unmatched. The CDR3 spells CASSLGWTGKTDTQYF. The CDR3 DNA sequence: TGTGCCAGCAGTTTAGGGTGGACAGGGAAGACAGATACGCAGTATTTT.

This clonotype came up many times. The rearrangement uses TRBV12-3 or TRBV12-4 and TRBJ1-1; D is uncertain. V was shortened by 2 bases and J by 10 bases, with 14 bases between the two germline ends. CDR3 length equals 13 residues. The CDR3 protein is CASSLRPSARAFF. In DNA form, the CDR3 reads TGTGCCAGCAGTTTAAGGCCGTCCGCCCGAGCTTTCTTT.

In its sample, this clonotype was seen many times. V and J are TRBV7-8 and TRBJ1-1; D remains ambiguous. This CDR3 comprises 14 residues. Germline assignment: CDR1 SGHVS and CDR2 FQNEAQ. V was cut by 7 bases and J by 0 bases, with 12 bases left in between. The DNA of the CDR3 is TGTGCCAGCACCCTTTTGAACGTGAACACTGAAGCTTTCTTT. Translation gives CASTLLNVNTEAFF.